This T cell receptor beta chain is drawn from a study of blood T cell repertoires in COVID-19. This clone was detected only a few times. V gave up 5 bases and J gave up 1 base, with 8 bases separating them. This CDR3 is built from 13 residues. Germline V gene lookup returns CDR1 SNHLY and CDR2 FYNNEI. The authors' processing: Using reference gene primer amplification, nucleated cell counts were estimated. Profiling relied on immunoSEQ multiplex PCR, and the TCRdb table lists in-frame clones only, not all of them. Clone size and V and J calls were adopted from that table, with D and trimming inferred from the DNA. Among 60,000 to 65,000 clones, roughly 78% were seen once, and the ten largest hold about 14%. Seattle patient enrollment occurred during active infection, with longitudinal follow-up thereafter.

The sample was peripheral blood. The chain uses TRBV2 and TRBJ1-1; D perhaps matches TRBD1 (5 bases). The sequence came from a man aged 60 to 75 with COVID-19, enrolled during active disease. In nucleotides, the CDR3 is TGTGCCAGCAGTAGGGACTCGAACACTGAAGCTTTCTTT. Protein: CASSRDSNTEAFF. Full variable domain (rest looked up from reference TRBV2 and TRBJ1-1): EPEVTQTPSHQVTQMGQEVILRCVPISNHLYFYWYRQILGQKVEFLVSFYNNEISEKSEIFDDQFSVERPDGSNFTLKIRSTKLEDSAMYFCASSRDSNTEAFFGQGTRLTVV.